This T cell receptor (beta chain) was found in a study of cytomegalovirus exposure and HLA in healthy donors. General observations from the study: The investigators catalogued 150 or so TCR beta chains as cytomegalovirus-associated. Exclusion applied to some V segments, including TRBV6-2 and TRBV6-3, as they were indistinguishable.

Use of 60 Vbeta and 13 Jbeta primers characterized the PCR. TCRdb's copy holds only in-frame clones and misses some; the assay was immunoSEQ multiplex PCR. The top ten clones hold approximately 1.3% of a sample with 150,000 to 200,000 clones, over 70% of them seen once. CDR3 size: 13 residues. V lost 2 bases and J lost 4, with 8 bases in between. Germline V gives CDR1 LNHDA, CDR2 SQIVND (reference sequence). This clone was counted only a few times. What it recognizes is unknown. This receptor was obtained from a woman aged 30 to 39 in good health and CMV-seropositive. The sequencing sample was made of PBMCs. The genes are TRBV19 and TRBJ1-1; D unresolved. The CDR3 bases are TGTGCCAGTAGTATACCGGGGATCACTGAAGCTTTCTTT. Amino acids: CASSIPGITEAFF. Full variable domain (remainder filled in from reference TRBV19 and TRBJ1-1): DGGITQSPKYLFRKEGQNVTLSCEQNLNHDAMYWYRQDPGQGLRLIYYSQIVNDFQKGDIAEGYSVSREKKESFPLTVTSAQKNPTAFYLCASSIPGITEAFFGQGTRLTVV.